This TCR beta chain was found in a study of regulatory T cells in long-lasting Graves disease. Study-wide findings and caveats: Accuracy could have been hurt by small sample size.

This CDR3 is 13 amino acids long. CDR1 and CDR2 from the germline V gene are SGHTA and FQGNSA. V was shortened by 1 base and J by 7 bases, with 8 bases between the two germline ends. This clonotype was counted only a few times. The antigen is unknown. Regarding time point: newly diagnosed GD, antithyroid drugs for less than 3 months. The TCR library was made from RNA that had been extracted from PBMCs in TRIzol. Researchers made TCR beta libraries by using iRepertoire HTBI primers and running Arm-PCR on CDR3 regions. TCRdb reprocessed the multiplex PCR reads via MiXCR and lists one record per CDR3 protein. The table includes about 360,000 distinct CDR3 sequences, 15% to 20% detected once. These data were also filed under a second study, of T cells in Graves' hyperthyroidism and ophthalmopathy.

V usage is TRBV7-2 and J usage is TRBJ1-5; the D is unclear. The sequence derives from a woman aged 18 to 35 with Graves disease. This material consisted of peripheral blood mononuclear cells (PBMCs), taken at new diagnosis, from a patient treated with antithyroid drugs. The DNA for the CDR3 is TGTGCCAGCAGCTTAGACGGGATACAGCCCCAGCATTTT. Amino acid sequence: CASSLDGIQPQHF.